The present T cell receptor beta chain was sequenced within a study of T cells after yellow fever vaccination. The germline V and J ends were trimmed by 4 bases and 2 bases, with 11 bases remaining between them. The CDR3 spans 14 residues. Germline V gene data show CDR1 as LGHDT and CDR2 as YNNKEL (reference sequence). The sample holds a few counts of this clonotype. Its antigen is currently unknown. Study observations and caveats: Reappearance after the booster was seen for most primary-vaccination clones, at 96% CD4 and 85% to 90% CD8.

Conversion of TCR transcripts into cDNA relied on 5'RACE template switching, which added a universal primer site and UMIs. A single record per CDR3 protein comes from TCRdb applying MiXCR to the 5' RACE reads. The sample has a few hundred thousand distinct CDR3 sequences, about 19% seen once; the top ten hold 13% to 15%. The sequenced sample was PBMCs, obtained 15 days after the yellow fever booster vaccination. The origin of this receptor is a man aged 30 to 39 who received the YFV17D yellow fever vaccine. The chain has TRBV3-1 and TRBJ2-5, with a weak D call TRBD1 (5 bases). CDR3: CASSLWTKQETQYF. The CDR3 nucleotides are TGTGCCAGCAGCCTCTGGACAAAACAAGAGACCCAGTACTTC.